These T cell receptor beta chains were read from a single sample in a study of response to subunit inactivated influenza vaccine. TCRdb called the RT-PCR reads again in MiXCR, with one record for every CDR3 protein. The data show more than 600,000 distinct CDR3 sequences, with around a sixth seen just once and approximately 11% held by the top ten. The input for sequencing was PBMCs from blood, taken about 5 days after vaccination. The receptors originated from a man in his forties or fifties who received an inactivated influenza vaccine. The CDR3 runs from the conserved cysteine through the conserved F or W. The order of the fields is D gene, J gene, clone size, V gene, CDR3 protein, CDR3 DNA. A D gene is named only where the DNA matches it firmly. Clone sizes are given selectively: once, few, many, or a class where the clone is expanded.

D: TRBD1
J: TRBJ2-7
size: .
V: TRBV6-1
CDR3: CASSERLGQGVYEQYF
DNA: TGTGCCAGCAGTGAACGACTGGGACAGGGGGTCTACGAGCAGTACTTC

D: .
J: TRBJ2-7
size: few
V: TRBV4-2
CDR3: CASSQQVTTTYEQYF
DNA: TGTGCCAGCAGCCAACAGGTGACAACTACCTACGAGCAGTACTTC

D: .
J: TRBJ2-5
size: .
V: TRBV4-2
CDR3: CASSQETHQETQYF
DNA: TGTGCCAGCAGCCAAGAAACACACCAAGAGACCCAGTACTTC

D: TRBD2
J: TRBJ2-7
size: few
V: TRBV9
CDR3: CASSVAAASGNEQYF
DNA: TGTGCCAGCAGCGTAGCGGCGGCTAGCGGGAACGAGCAGTACTTC

D: TRBD1
J: TRBJ2-5
size: few
V: TRBV5-1
CDR3: CASSPMTGDQETQYF
DNA: TGCGCCAGCAGCCCGATGACAGGGGACCAAGAGACCCAGTACTTC

D: .
J: TRBJ2-5
size: .
V: TRBV4-2
CDR3: CASSQDRREGETQYF
DNA: TGTGCCAGCAGCCAAGATCGGCGGGAAGGCGAGACCCAGTACTTC

D: .
J: TRBJ1-1
size: .
V: TRBV3-1
CDR3: CASSLQPLNTEAFF
DNA: TGTGCCAGCAGCCTACAGCCTTTGAACACTGAAGCTTTCTTT

D: .
J: TRBJ2-4
size: few
V: TRBV4-3
CDR3: CASSELGRENIQYF
DNA: TGCGCCAGCAGCGAGTTGGGCAGGGAAAACATTCAGTACTTC

D: .
J: TRBJ2-2
size: .
V: TRBV6-2/TRBV6-3
CDR3: CASSYESPNTGELFF
DNA: TGTGCCAGCAGTTACGAATCCCCGAACACCGGGGAGCTGTTTTTT

D: .
J: TRBJ2-3
size: few
V: TRBV28
CDR3: CASSFGRTQYF
DNA: TGTGCCAGCAGTTTTGGTCGGACGCAGTATTTT

D: TRBD2
J: TRBJ2-1
size: .
V: TRBV6-5
CDR3: CASRNSGRAGADEQFF
DNA: TGTGCCAGCAGAAACTCTGGGCGAGCGGGAGCAGATGAGCAGTTCTTC

D: TRBD1
J: TRBJ2-7
size: .
V: TRBV12-3/TRBV12-4
CDR3: CASSLAGTGIYEQYF
DNA: TGTGCCAGCAGTTTAGCCGGGACAGGGATATACGAGCAGTACTTC

D: .
J: TRBJ2-4
size: few
V: TRBV27
CDR3: CASSLLAGKNIQYF
DNA: TGTGCCAGCAGTCTTTTGGCAGGGAAAAACATTCAGTACTTC

D: TRBD1
J: TRBJ2-7
size: .
V: TRBV10-3
CDR3: CAISEHRQGRLSGEQYF
DNA: TGTGCCATCAGTGAGCACCGACAGGGGAGGCTCTCCGGCGAGCAGTACTTC

D: .
J: TRBJ2-1
size: .
V: TRBV20-1
CDR3: CSARGVSYNEQFF
DNA: TGCAGTGCTAGGGGGGTCTCCTACAATGAGCAGTTCTTC

D: TRBD2
J: TRBJ2-7
size: few
V: TRBV20-1
CDR3: CSARDRTSGSSSYEQYF
DNA: TGCAGTGCTAGAGATCGCACTAGCGGAAGTAGCTCCTACGAGCAGTACTTC

D: .
J: TRBJ2-1
size: .
V: TRBV7-9
CDR3: CASSLAGPRIHEQFF
DNA: TGTGCCAGCAGCTTAGCGGGACCGCGTATACATGAGCAGTTCTTC

D: .
J: TRBJ2-7
size: few
V: TRBV20-1
CDR3: CSARRGAGAWDEQYF
DNA: TGCAGTGCTAGAAGGGGGGCGGGAGCATGGGACGAGCAGTACTTC

D: .
J: TRBJ1-2
size: few
V: TRBV20-1
CDR3: CSASPSGYGYTF
DNA: TGCAGTGCTAGCCCTTCTGGCTATGGCTACACCTTC

D: .
J: TRBJ2-3
size: few
V: TRBV12-3/TRBV12-4
CDR3: CASRPLAVGSDTQYF
DNA: TGTGCCAGCAGGCCTCTCGCGGTTGGCTCAGATACGCAGTATTTT

D: .
J: TRBJ2-1
size: .
V: TRBV7-9
CDR3: CASRLRQDPYNEQFF
DNA: TGTGCCAGCAGACTCAGACAGGACCCCTACAATGAGCAGTTCTTC

D: .
J: TRBJ2-3
size: few
V: TRBV29-1
CDR3: CSGTGRGATDTQYF
DNA: TGCAGCGGCACAGGCCGGGGGGCCACAGATACGCAGTATTTT

D: .
J: TRBJ1-5
size: few
V: TRBV5-6
CDR3: CASSQVGLPQHF
DNA: TGTGCCAGCAGCCAAGTTGGATTACCCCAGCATTTT

D: TRBD1
J: TRBJ2-7
size: few
V: TRBV4-3
CDR3: CASSQDMGTAPYEQYF
DNA: TGCGCCAGCAGCCAAGATATGGGGACAGCCCCCTACGAGCAGTACTTC

D: .
J: TRBJ1-6
size: .
V: TRBV6-1
CDR3: CASTRMDHNSPHHF
DNA: TGTGCCAGCACCCGAATGGACCATAATTCACCCCACCACTTT

D: .
J: TRBJ1-2
size: few
V: TRBV12-3/TRBV12-4
CDR3: CASSLVGVEGYGYTF
DNA: TGTGCCAGCAGTTTAGTGGGCGTGGAGGGTTATGGCTACACCTTC

D: TRBD2
J: TRBJ2-1
size: once
V: TRBV3-1
CDR3: CASSRWPGTSGYNEQFF
DNA: TGTGCCAGCAGCCGATGGCCCGGGACTAGCGGTTACAATGAGCAGTTCTTC

D: .
J: TRBJ2-3
size: few
V: TRBV20-1
CDR3: CSQQQLNTDTQYF
DNA: TGCAGTCAACAGCAACTTAACACAGATACGCAGTATTTT

D: TRBD2
J: TRBJ2-7
size: few
V: TRBV18
CDR3: CASSTVAGAYEQYF
DNA: TGTGCCAGCTCAACAGTAGCGGGGGCCTACGAGCAGTACTTC

D: .
J: TRBJ2-1
size: .
V: TRBV7-2
CDR3: CASSLVDLGEQFF
DNA: TGTGCCAGCAGCTTAGTTGACCTCGGTGAGCAGTTCTTC

D: TRBD1
J: TRBJ2-2
size: once
V: TRBV12-3/TRBV12-4
CDR3: CASSRGQGPSTGELFF
DNA: TGTGCCAGCAGCCGGGGACAGGGCCCATCCACCGGGGAGCTGTTTTTT

D: .
J: TRBJ2-7
size: few
V: TRBV28
CDR3: CASGEGRSYEQYF
DNA: TGTGCCAGCGGAGAGGGCCGCTCCTACGAGCAGTACTTC

D: TRBD1
J: TRBJ2-5
size: .
V: TRBV5-1
CDR3: CASSPGQGIETQYF
DNA: TGCGCCAGCAGCCCGGGACAGGGTATTGAGACCCAGTACTTC

D: TRBD2
J: TRBJ2-7
size: .
V: TRBV18
CDR3: CASSYLSDPGGEQYF
DNA: TGTGCCAGCTCCTACCTTTCGGATCCGGGGGGCGAGCAGTACTTC

D: TRBD1
J: TRBJ2-4
size: .
V: TRBV9
CDR3: CASGTGGRGNIQYF
DNA: TGTGCCAGCGGAACAGGGGGCAGAGGGAACATTCAGTACTTC

D: .
J: TRBJ2-1
size: .
V: TRBV5-4
CDR3: CASSRDASSYNEQFF
DNA: TGTGCCAGCAGCAGGGACGCGAGCTCCTACAATGAGCAGTTCTTC

D: .
J: TRBJ2-7
size: few
V: TRBV7-6
CDR3: CASSLGLTEISSYEQYF
DNA: TGTGCCAGCAGCTTAGGTCTGACAGAGATAAGCTCCTACGAGCAGTACTTC

D: .
J: TRBJ2-2
size: few
V: TRBV6-4
CDR3: CASSDVGAHSNTGELFF
DNA: TGTGCCAGCAGTGACGTGGGAGCTCATTCGAACACCGGGGAGCTGTTTTTT

D: .
J: TRBJ2-5
size: few
V: TRBV19
CDR3: CASSQNRVETQYF
DNA: TGTGCCAGTAGTCAGAACAGGGTGGAGACCCAGTACTTC

D: .
J: TRBJ2-2
size: .
V: TRBV5-6
CDR3: CASSSGGRELFF
DNA: TGTGCCAGCAGCTCCGGGGGACGGGAGCTGTTTTTT

D: .
J: TRBJ1-3
size: few
V: TRBV5-1
CDR3: CASSLLGGNTIYF
DNA: TGCGCCAGCAGCCTCCTTGGCGGAAACACCATATATTTT

D: TRBD1
J: TRBJ1-2
size: .
V: TRBV11-2
CDR3: CASSLSGTVYGYTF
DNA: TGTGCCAGCAGCTTATCCGGGACAGTCTATGGCTACACCTTC

D: TRBD2
J: TRBJ2-1
size: many
V: TRBV5-6
CDR3: CASSGTSGLNEQFF
DNA: TGTGCCAGCAGTGGGACTAGCGGTCTCAATGAGCAGTTCTTC

D: .
J: TRBJ2-3
size: .
V: TRBV7-9
CDR3: CASSPGGRFTDTQYF
DNA: TGTGCCAGCAGCCCAGGTGGCAGGTTTACAGATACGCAGTATTTT

D: .
J: TRBJ2-6
size: .
V: TRBV11-1
CDR3: CASTLGRGGANVLTF
DNA: TGTGCCAGCACCTTGGGACGGGGAGGGGCCAACGTCCTGACTTTC